The rows below give T cell receptor beta chains drawn from one sample of a study of OX40 agonist ivuxolimab in advanced cancers. Repertoires were generated with immunoSEQ multiplex PCR, while TCRdb's copy carries only in-frame clones and drops some. Of approximately 72,000 clones in the sample, about 90% were seen once. Sequencing used CD4+ or CD8+ T cells sorted from blood, obtained in a trial of the OX40 agonist ivuxolimab. Receptor source: an adult with an advanced solid tumor such as melanoma, head and neck, liver or kidney cancer. The CDR3 runs from the conserved cysteine through the conserved F or W. D genes are given only for firm matches. Size tells how often a clone was seen (once, few, many) or the class of an expanded clone, and some rows leave it out.

V gene: TRBV2
D gene: TRBD1
J gene: TRBJ1-1
clone size: -
CDR3 DNA: TGTGCCAGCAAAGGGGGAGGGGGCTGGACTGAAGCTTTCTTT
CDR3 protein: CASKGGGGWTEAFF

V gene: TRBV7-7
D gene: TRBD2
J gene: TRBJ2-5
clone size: -
CDR3 DNA: TGTGCCAGCAGCCCCGGACTAGCGGGACTCCAAGAGACCCAGTACTTC
CDR3 protein: CASSPGLAGLQETQYF

V gene: TRBV2
D gene: -
J gene: TRBJ2-4
clone size: -
CDR3 DNA: TGTGCCAGCATCCCCGCCGGGGAAAACATTCAGTACTTC
CDR3 protein: CASIPAGENIQYF

V gene: TRBV19
D gene: -
J gene: TRBJ2-7
clone size: once
CDR3 DNA: TGTGCCAGTAGTTTCGGACACGGCTACGAGCAGTACTTC
CDR3 protein: CASSFGHGYEQYF

V gene: TRBV15
D gene: -
J gene: TRBJ1-5
clone size: -
CDR3 DNA: TGTGCCACCAGCTTAGTCACAGGCAATAATCAGCCCCAGCATTTT
CDR3 protein: CATSLVTGNNQPQHF

V gene: TRBV19
D gene: -
J gene: TRBJ1-2
clone size: -
CDR3 DNA: TGTGCCAGTACCTCAAGTAAGGGGGACGGCGTCGGCTACACCTTC
CDR3 protein: CASTSSKGDGVGYTF

V gene: TRBV2
D gene: -
J gene: TRBJ2-7
clone size: -
CDR3 DNA: TGTGCCAGCAGTGATAAGGGCAGGACGAACGAGCAGTACTTC
CDR3 protein: CASSDKGRTNEQYF

V gene: TRBV27
D gene: TRBD2
J gene: TRBJ2-2
clone size: -
CDR3 DNA: TGTGCCAGCAGTTCACGCCTTACTAGCGGGGACACCGGGGAGCTGTTTTTT
CDR3 protein: CASSSRLTSGDTGELFF

V gene: TRBV25-1
D gene: -
J gene: TRBJ1-5
clone size: -
CDR3 DNA: TGTGCCAGCAGTTTTTCGGTAAATCAGCCCCAGCATTTT
CDR3 protein: CASSFSVNQPQHF

V gene: TRBV10-3
D gene: TRBD1
J gene: TRBJ1-2
clone size: -
CDR3 DNA: TGTGCCATCAGGACAGGGGGCTCGGGTGGCTACACCTTC
CDR3 protein: CAIRTGGSGGYTF

V gene: TRBV6-4
D gene: -
J gene: TRBJ2-2
clone size: -
CDR3 DNA: TGTGCCAGCAGTTTAACGATGAACACCGGGGAGCTGTTTTTT
CDR3 protein: CASSLTMNTGELFF

V gene: TRBV28
D gene: -
J gene: TRBJ1-1
clone size: -
CDR3 DNA: TGTGCCAGCAGCCCTGGGACAACGGGACGCACTGAAGCTTTCTTT
CDR3 protein: CASSPGTTGRTEAFF

V gene: TRBV19
D gene: TRBD1
J gene: TRBJ1-1
clone size: once
CDR3 DNA: TGTGCCAGTAGTATTATCCCGGCAGGGGGCTTGTCTGAAGCTTTCTTT
CDR3 protein: CASSIIPAGGLSEAFF

V gene: TRBV18
D gene: -
J gene: TRBJ1-1
clone size: -
CDR3 DNA: TGTGCCAGCTCACCTACTTTGAGCACTGAAGCTTTCTTT
CDR3 protein: CASSPTLSTEAFF

V gene: TRBV28
D gene: -
J gene: TRBJ2-7
clone size: -
CDR3 DNA: TGTGCCAGCACTTTAGGGTTGGGGAACTACGAGCAGTACTTC
CDR3 protein: CASTLGLGNYEQYF

V gene: TRBV19
D gene: -
J gene: TRBJ2-7
clone size: -
CDR3 DNA: TGTGCCAGTAGTACCCCCGGCGGACGACGCTCCCTTGACGAGCAGTACTTC
CDR3 protein: CASSTPGGRRSLDEQYF

V gene: TRBV5-6
D gene: -
J gene: TRBJ1-4
clone size: -
CDR3 DNA: TGTGCCAGCAGCTTCGGGGTTGCTAATGAAAAACTGTTTTTT
CDR3 protein: CASSFGVANEKLFF

V gene: TRBV28
D gene: -
J gene: TRBJ1-5
clone size: -
CDR3 DNA: TGTGCCAGCAGTTTTAGAGTTTTTGGTCAGCCCCAGCATTTT
CDR3 protein: CASSFRVFGQPQHF

V gene: TRBV18
D gene: -
J gene: TRBJ2-7
clone size: -
CDR3 DNA: TGTGCCAGCTCACCCGGGGAGTACTACGAGCAGTACTTC
CDR3 protein: CASSPGEYYEQYF

V gene: TRBV4-3
D gene: -
J gene: TRBJ2-3
clone size: once
CDR3 DNA: TGCGCCAGCAGCCAAGAATTAAGGAGGACGCAGTATTTT
CDR3 protein: CASSQELRRTQYF

V gene: TRBV7-8
D gene: TRBD1
J gene: TRBJ2-5
clone size: -
CDR3 DNA: TGTGCCAGCAGCATATCCTGGGACAGGCCAGAGACCCAGTACTTC
CDR3 protein: CASSISWDRPETQYF

V gene: TRBV11-1
D gene: TRBD1
J gene: TRBJ2-7
clone size: once
CDR3 DNA: TGTGCCAGCAGCCAGGACAGGGGCTACGAGCAGTACTTC
CDR3 protein: CASSQDRGYEQYF

V gene: TRBV5-1
D gene: TRBD1
J gene: TRBJ1-2
clone size: -
CDR3 DNA: TGCGCCAGCAGCTTGGTCCGGACAGGGAACTATGGCTACACCTTC
CDR3 protein: CASSLVRTGNYGYTF

V gene: TRBV29-1
D gene: TRBD2
J gene: TRBJ2-3
clone size: -
CDR3 DNA: TGCAGCGTTCCCGGCGGTAGCGGGGGAGATACGCAGTATTTT
CDR3 protein: CSVPGGSGGDTQYF

V gene: TRBV7-9
D gene: TRBD1
J gene: TRBJ1-1
clone size: -
CDR3 DNA: TGTGCCAGCAGCCCGGGACAGGGGAGAGGCGCTGAAGCTTTCTTT
CDR3 protein: CASSPGQGRGAEAFF

V gene: TRBV5-4
D gene: -
J gene: TRBJ2-5
clone size: -
CDR3 DNA: TGTGCCAGCAGCTTGTACCCAGCGGAAAAAGAGACCCAGTACTTC
CDR3 protein: CASSLYPAEKETQYF

V gene: TRBV27
D gene: -
J gene: TRBJ2-1
clone size: -
CDR3 DNA: TGTGCCAGCAGTTTATCGGCTAGCACCTACAATGAGCAGTTCTTC
CDR3 protein: CASSLSASTYNEQFF

V gene: TRBV6-5
D gene: TRBD1
J gene: TRBJ1-2
clone size: -
CDR3 DNA: TGTGCCAGCAGTTCGGGACAGAATCACTATGGCTACACCTTC
CDR3 protein: CASSSGQNHYGYTF

V gene: TRBV30
D gene: -
J gene: TRBJ2-5
clone size: -
CDR3 DNA: TGTGCCTGGACCATTCCAGGGGAGACCCAGTACTTC
CDR3 protein: CAWTIPGETQYF